This TCR beta chain was profiled in a study of T cell responses to AZD1222 COVID-19 vaccine. This table comes from immunoSEQ multiplex PCR, and its TCRdb copy is limited to in-frame clones, with some not included. Here the sample spans some 130,000 clones, about 90% being singletons. The sample in question was peripheral blood, obtained on day 0 of AZD1222 vaccination. This receptor was obtained from an adult in good health.

The CDR3 sequence: CASSQFSSGNTIYF. CDR3 DNA: TGTGCCAGCTCACAGTTCAGCTCTGGAAACACCATATATTTT. The genes are TRBV18 and TRBJ1-3; no definite D call. The V end lost 4 bases, the J end lost 0 bases, and 7 bases lay between the germline ends. The CDR3 has 14 amino acids. The germline gives CDR1 KGHSH, CDR2 LQKENI.